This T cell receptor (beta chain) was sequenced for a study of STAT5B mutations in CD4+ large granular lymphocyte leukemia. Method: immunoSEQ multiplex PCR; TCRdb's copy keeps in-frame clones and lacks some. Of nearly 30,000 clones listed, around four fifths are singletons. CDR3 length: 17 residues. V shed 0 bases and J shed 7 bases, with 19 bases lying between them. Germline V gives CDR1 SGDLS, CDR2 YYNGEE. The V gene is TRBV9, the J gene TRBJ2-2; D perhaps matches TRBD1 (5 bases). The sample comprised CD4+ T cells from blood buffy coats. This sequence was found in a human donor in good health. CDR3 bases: TGTGCCAGCAGCGTAGATTCAGGGCCTATCGTTAGCGGGGAGCTGTTTTTT. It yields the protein CASSVDSGPIVSGELFF.